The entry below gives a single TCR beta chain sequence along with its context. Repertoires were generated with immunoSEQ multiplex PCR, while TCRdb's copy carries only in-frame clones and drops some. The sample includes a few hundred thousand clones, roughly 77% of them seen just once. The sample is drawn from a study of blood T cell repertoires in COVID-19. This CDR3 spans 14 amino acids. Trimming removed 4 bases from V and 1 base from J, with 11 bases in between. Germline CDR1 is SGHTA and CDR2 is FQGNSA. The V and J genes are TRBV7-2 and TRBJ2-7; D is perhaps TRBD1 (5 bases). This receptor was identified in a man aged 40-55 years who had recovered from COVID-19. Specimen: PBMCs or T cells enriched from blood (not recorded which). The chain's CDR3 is CASSYQGESYEQYF. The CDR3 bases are TGTGCCAGCAGCTACCAGGGCGAATCCTACGAGCAGTACTTC.